Presented here are 14 T cell receptor beta chains from one specimen sequenced in a study of cytomegalovirus exposure and HLA in healthy donors. Both 60 Vbeta primers and 13 Jbeta primers went into the PCR. TCRdb keeps only in-frame clones here, not all; method: immunoSEQ multiplex PCR. The table has about 130,000 clones, about four fifths seen once; the top ten hold 4% to 5.5%. Specimen: PBMCs. The receptors were gathered from a man under 40 in good health.

The chain carries TRBV4-2 and TRBJ2-5; TRBD1 might be the D (6 bases). Near its end, the DNA agrees better with TRBJ2-7, so the J call may be wrong. Germline V CDR1 and CDR2: LGHNA, YNFKEQ. The CDR3 length is 15 residues. DNA of the CDR3: TGTGCCAGCAGCCAAGGCCTAGCCTCAGGGGACGAGCAGTACTTC. Its protein product is CASSQGLASGDEQYF.

This chain links TRBV7-8 with TRBJ2-3, with D perhaps matching TRBD1 (5 bases). Germline assignment: CDR1 SGHVS and CDR2 FQNEAQ. This CDR3 is 13 amino acids long. V lost 5 bases and J 3 bases, leaving 9 bases between the germline ends. For the CDR3, the DNA is TGTGCCAGCAGCGCGACAGAGACAGATACGCAGTATTTT. Its translation: CASSATETDTQYF.

V and J are TRBV27 and TRBJ2-3, with D perhaps TRBD1 (6 bases). V was pared by 5 bases and J by 9 bases, with 15 bases between. The CDR3 is made up of 13 amino acids. CDR1 and CDR2 from the germline V gene are MNHEY and SMNVEV (reference sequence). For the CDR3, the DNA is TGTGCCAGCAGTCCGAGGGGGTCGACGACGCAGTATTTT. It yields the protein CASSPRGSTTQYF.

The CDR3 nucleotides are TGCGCCAGCAGCCAATCCGGGAGCTCCTACGAGCAGTACTTC. Translating gives CASSQSGSSYEQYF. The chain employs TRBV4-1 and TRBJ2-5; a possible D gene is TRBD2 (6 bases). The DNA matches TRBJ2-7 better at its end, which makes the J call doubtful. The CDR3 runs to 14 residues. CDR1 is MGHRA, CDR2 YSYEKL, per germline.

V usage is TRBV2 and J usage is TRBJ1-1; D is perhaps TRBD1 (5 bases). Germline values: CDR1 SNHLY, CDR2 FYNNEI. This CDR3 comprises 15 residues. Trimming stripped 7 bases from V and 3 bases from J, with 18 bases between. The CDR3: CASKRDLVVDTEAFF. In DNA form, the CDR3 reads TGTGCCAGCAAGCGGGACCTGGTTGTGGACACTGAAGCTTTCTTT.

This clone was detected only once. The rearrangement links TRBV29-1 to TRBJ2-7; 8 bases are shared with TRBD2. Losses at the gene ends were 6 bases for V and 3 bases for J; bases not matched to a gene: 7. The CDR3 totals 13 residues. CDR1 and CDR2 from the germline V gene are SQVTM and ANQGSEA. CDR3 region: CSVIAGRDYEQYF. In DNA, the CDR3 is TGCAGCGTCATAGCGGGGCGCGACTACGAGCAGTACTTC.

The chain carries TRBV27 and TRBJ1-3, with D maybe TRBD1 (5 bases). CDR1 and CDR2 from the germline V gene are MNHEY and SMNVEV (reference sequence). CDR3 length: 16 amino acids. V was trimmed by 4 bases and J by 2 bases, leaving 15 bases between them. The CDR3 reads CASSSAGLYTGNTIYF. The CDR3, as DNA: TGTGCCAGCAGTTCGGCAGGGTTGTATACTGGAAACACCATATATTTT.

This clone was detected only a few times. The gene calls are TRBV25-1 and TRBJ2-1; unclear D gene. The germline V gene has CDR1 MGHDK and CDR2 SYGVNS. Deletions cut 3 bases from V and 0 bases from J, with 9 bases between. This CDR3 has 15 residues. CDR3 coding DNA: TGTGCCAGCAGTGATGTCAGAGGCTCCTACAATGAGCAGTTCTTC. This gives the protein CASSDVRGSYNEQFF. The variable domain in full, with the rest retrieved from reference TRBV25-1 and TRBJ2-1, is EADIYQTPRYLVIGTGKKITLECSQTMGHDKMYWYQQDPGMELHLIHYSYGVNSTEKGDLSSESTVSRIRTEHFPLTLESARPSHTSQYLCASSDVRGSYNEQFFGPGTRLTVL.

The J gene is TRBJ2-1, the V gene TRBV4-1, with a possible D match to TRBD2 (6 bases). The CDR3 is made up of 15 amino acids. Germline CDR1 MGHRA, CDR2 YSYEKL. V was shortened by 3 bases and J by 4 bases, with 13 bases between the two germline ends. The DNA of the CDR3 is TGCGCCAGCAGCCATGGAAGCGGGTTGTACAATGAGCAGTTCTTC. Its translation is CASSHGSGLYNEQFF.

V is TRBV4-1 and J is TRBJ2-5, with 8 nucleotides matching TRBD2. The CDR3 is 18 residues long. The J segment lost 2 bases and the V segment lost 5 bases, leaving 16 bases of the junction unmatched. Germline-derived CDR1 and CDR2 are MGHRA and YSYEKL. CDR3 sequence: CASSSHATSGKVQETQYF. CDR3 nucleotide sequence: TGCGCCAGCAGCTCCCACGCTACTAGCGGTAAGGTACAAGAGACCCAGTACTTC.

The chain recombines TRBV6-6 with TRBJ2-5; TRBD2 is a possible D gene (6 bases). The closer fit of TRBJ2-7 to the DNA end suggests the J call may be wrong. This CDR3 contains 13 residues. Germline loops: CDR1 MNHNY, CDR2 SVGAGI (reference sequence). The CDR3 nucleotides read TGTGCCAGCAGGATAGCGGACACCTACGAGCAGTACTTC. It specifies CASRIADTYEQYF.

The chain combines TRBV19 with TRBJ2-3; 12 bases agree with TRBD2. The CDR3 sequence is 16 residues long. The V gene's germline CDR1 is LNHDA and CDR2 SQIVND (reference sequence). Trimming cost V 6 bases and J 6 bases; bases outside gene matches: 10. The CDR3 nucleotides read TGTGCCAGTAGAGGACTAGCGGGACCCGTTCGGGATACGCAGTATTTT. It specifies CASRGLAGPVRDTQYF. Based on the CDR3 plus reference TRBV19 and TRBJ2-3, the full variable domain is DGGITQSPKYLFRKEGQNVTLSCEQNLNHDAMYWYRQDPGQGLRLIYYSQIVNDFQKGDIAEGYSVSREKKESFPLTVTSAQKNPTAFYLCASRGLAGPVRDTQYFGPGTRLTVL.

This chain links TRBV27 with TRBJ1-2; TRBD1 is a possible D gene (6 bases). Germline V gives CDR1 MNHEY, CDR2 SMNVEV (reference sequence). The CDR3 is 17 amino acids. V was pared by 4 bases and J by 5 bases, with 23 bases between. The CDR3 coding sequence is TGTGCCAGCAGTTCTTTGATCAAGACAGGCCGGAGGTATGGCTACACCTTC. Translation: CASSSLIKTGRRYGYTF.

The V call is TRBV30, the J call TRBJ2-7; no clear D gene. The germline gives CDR1 GTSNPN, CDR2 SVGIG (reference sequence). The CDR3 loop spans 12 amino acids. V shed 2 bases and J shed 3 bases, with 8 bases lying between them. CDR3 nucleotides: TGTGCCTGGAGTCGCGGCCACTACGAGCAGTACTTC. Translated: CAWSRGHYEQYF.